This TCR beta chain was identified during a study of cytomegalovirus exposure and HLA in healthy donors. Whole-study findings and limits: Generally TCR sequences proved uncommon, though certain public TCRs appeared in numerous donors. According to reports, the classifier identified cytomegalovirus status with high specificity and sensitivity.

Comment on this clone: Its antigen is not identified.

At collection, donors were nominally healthy, but unrecorded immune exposures were probable. V lost 1 base and J lost 0; bases outside the gene matches: 0. The length of the CDR3 is 17 residues. Germline V gene sequence: CDR1 LNHDA, CDR2 SQIVND (reference sequence). The study ran its PCR with 60 Vbeta and 13 Jbeta primers. Method: immunoSEQ multiplex PCR; TCRdb's copy keeps in-frame clones and lacks some. Among about 140,000 clones listed, approximately 57% were seen once. The sequenced material came from PBMCs. The chain has TRBV19 and TRBJ2-5; TRBD2 matches at 15 bases. The clonotype was recovered from a male donor in good health and CMV-seronegative. DNA of the CDR3: TGTGCCAGTAGTATAGGGACTAGCGGGGGGGACCAAGAGACCCAGTACTTC. This translates into CASSIGTSGGDQETQYF.